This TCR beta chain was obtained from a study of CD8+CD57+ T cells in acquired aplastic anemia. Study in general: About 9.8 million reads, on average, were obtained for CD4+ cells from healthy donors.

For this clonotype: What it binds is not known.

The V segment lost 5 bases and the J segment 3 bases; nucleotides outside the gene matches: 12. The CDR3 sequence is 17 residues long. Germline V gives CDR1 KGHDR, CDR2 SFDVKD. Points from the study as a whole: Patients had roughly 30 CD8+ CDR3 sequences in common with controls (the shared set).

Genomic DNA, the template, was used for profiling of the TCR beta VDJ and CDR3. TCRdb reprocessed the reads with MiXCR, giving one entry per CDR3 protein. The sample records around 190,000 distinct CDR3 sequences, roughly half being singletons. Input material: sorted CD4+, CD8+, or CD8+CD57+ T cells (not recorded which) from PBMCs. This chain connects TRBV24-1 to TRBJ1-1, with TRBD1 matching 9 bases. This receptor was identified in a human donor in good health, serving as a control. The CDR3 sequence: CATSVNGAGDRDTEAFF. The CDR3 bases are TGTGCCACCAGTGTGAACGGGGCAGGGGACAGGGACACTGAAGCTTTCTTT.